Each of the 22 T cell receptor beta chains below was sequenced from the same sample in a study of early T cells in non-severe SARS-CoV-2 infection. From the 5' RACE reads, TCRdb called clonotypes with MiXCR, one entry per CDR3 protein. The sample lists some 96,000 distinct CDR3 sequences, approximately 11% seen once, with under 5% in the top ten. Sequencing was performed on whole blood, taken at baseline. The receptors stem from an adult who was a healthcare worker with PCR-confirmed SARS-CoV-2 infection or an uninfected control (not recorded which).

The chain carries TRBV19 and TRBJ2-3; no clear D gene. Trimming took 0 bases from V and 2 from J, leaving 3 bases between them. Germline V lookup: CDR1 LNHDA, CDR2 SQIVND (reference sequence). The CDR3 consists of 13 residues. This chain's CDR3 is CASSIETTDTQYF. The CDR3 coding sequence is TGTGCCAGTAGTATAGAGACCACAGATACGCAGTATTTT.

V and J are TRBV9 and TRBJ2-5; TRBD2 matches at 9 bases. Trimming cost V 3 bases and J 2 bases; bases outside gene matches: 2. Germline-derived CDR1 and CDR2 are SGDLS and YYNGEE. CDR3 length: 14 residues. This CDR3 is CASSALAGQETQYF. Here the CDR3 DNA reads TGTGCCAGCAGCGCGCTAGCGGGACAAGAGACCCAGTACTTC.

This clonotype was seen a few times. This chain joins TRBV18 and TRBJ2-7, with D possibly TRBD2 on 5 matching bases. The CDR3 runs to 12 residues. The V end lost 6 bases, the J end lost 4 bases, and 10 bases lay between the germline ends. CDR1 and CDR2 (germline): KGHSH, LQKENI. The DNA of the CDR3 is TGTGCCAGCTCCCCGGGGTTGTACGAGCAGTACTTC. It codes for CASSPGLYEQYF.

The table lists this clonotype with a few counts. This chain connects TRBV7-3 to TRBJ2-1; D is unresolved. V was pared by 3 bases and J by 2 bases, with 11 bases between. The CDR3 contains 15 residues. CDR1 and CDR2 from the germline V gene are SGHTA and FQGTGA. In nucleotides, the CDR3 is TGTGCCAGCAGCTTTAAGGCGGACCCCTACAATGAGCAGTTCTTC. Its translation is CASSFKADPYNEQFF.

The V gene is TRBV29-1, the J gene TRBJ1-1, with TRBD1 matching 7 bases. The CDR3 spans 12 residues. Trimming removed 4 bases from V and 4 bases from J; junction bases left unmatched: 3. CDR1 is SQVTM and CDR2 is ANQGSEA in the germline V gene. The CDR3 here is CSVVQGPTEAFF. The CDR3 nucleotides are TGCAGCGTTGTACAGGGGCCCACTGAAGCTTTCTTT.

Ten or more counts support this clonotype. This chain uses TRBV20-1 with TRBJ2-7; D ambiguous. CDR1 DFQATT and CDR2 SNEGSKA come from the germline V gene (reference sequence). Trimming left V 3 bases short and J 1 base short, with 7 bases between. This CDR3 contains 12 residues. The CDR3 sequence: CSARTQSYEQYF. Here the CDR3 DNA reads TGCAGTGCTAGGACTCAATCCTACGAGCAGTACTTC.

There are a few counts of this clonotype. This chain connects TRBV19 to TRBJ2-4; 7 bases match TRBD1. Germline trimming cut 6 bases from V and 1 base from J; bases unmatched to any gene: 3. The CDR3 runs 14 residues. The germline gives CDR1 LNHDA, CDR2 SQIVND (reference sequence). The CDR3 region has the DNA TGTGCCAGTAGCAAGACAGGGGCCAAAAACATTCAGTACTTC. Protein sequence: CASSKTGAKNIQYF.

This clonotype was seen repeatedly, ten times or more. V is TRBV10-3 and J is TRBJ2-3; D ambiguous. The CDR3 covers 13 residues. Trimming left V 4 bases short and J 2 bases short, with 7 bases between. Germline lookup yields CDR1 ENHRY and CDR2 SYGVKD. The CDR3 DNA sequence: TGTGCCATCAGTGGCAGGAACACAGATACGCAGTATTTT. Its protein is CAISGRNTDTQYF.

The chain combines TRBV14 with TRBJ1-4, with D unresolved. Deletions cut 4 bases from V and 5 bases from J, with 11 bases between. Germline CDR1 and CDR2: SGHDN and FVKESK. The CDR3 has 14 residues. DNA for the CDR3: TGTGCCAGCAGCCCATTGTGGGGAAATGAAAAACTGTTTTTT. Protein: CASSPLWGNEKLFF.

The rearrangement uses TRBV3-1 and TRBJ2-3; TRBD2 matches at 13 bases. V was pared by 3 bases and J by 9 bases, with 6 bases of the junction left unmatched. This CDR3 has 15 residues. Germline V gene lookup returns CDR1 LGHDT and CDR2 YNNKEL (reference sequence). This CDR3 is CASSHTSGGAGTQYF. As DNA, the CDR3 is TGTGCCAGCAGCCACACTAGCGGGGGGGCCGGCACGCAGTATTTT.

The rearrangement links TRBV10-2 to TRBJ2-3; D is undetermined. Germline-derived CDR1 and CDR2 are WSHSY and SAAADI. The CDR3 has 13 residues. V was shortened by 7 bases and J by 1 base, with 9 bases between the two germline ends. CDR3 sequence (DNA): TGCGCCAGCATCCAGGTGGGCACAGATACGCAGTATTTT. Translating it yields CASIQVGTDTQYF.

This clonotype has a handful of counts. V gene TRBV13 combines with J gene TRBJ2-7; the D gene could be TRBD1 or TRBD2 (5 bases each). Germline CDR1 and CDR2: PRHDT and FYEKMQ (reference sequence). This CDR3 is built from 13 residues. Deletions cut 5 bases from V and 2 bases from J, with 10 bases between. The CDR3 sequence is CASSPPGPYEQYF. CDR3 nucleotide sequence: TGTGCCAGCAGCCCGCCGGGGCCCTACGAGCAGTACTTC.

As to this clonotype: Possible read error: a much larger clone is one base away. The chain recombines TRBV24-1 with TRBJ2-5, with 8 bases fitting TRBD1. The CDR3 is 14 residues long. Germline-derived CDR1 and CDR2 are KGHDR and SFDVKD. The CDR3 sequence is CTTRGSGTGETQYF. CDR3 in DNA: TGTACCACCAGGGGTTCCGGGACAGGAGAGACCCAGTACTTC.

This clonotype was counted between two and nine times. CDR3 amino acids: CASSLALGRHEQYF. In DNA form, the CDR3 reads TGTGCCAGCAGCTTAGCCCTGGGCAGGCACGAGCAGTACTTC. The chain couples TRBV7-8 to TRBJ2-7; D gene uncertain. CDR3 size: 14 residues. Germline loops: CDR1 SGHVS, CDR2 FQNEAQ. With 0 bases removed from V and 5 bases from J, the gap between germline ends came to 11 bases.

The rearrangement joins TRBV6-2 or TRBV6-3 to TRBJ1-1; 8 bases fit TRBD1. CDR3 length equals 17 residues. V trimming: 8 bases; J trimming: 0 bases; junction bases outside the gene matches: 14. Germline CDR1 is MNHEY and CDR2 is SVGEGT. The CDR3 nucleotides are TGTGCCAGCTCCCGGGGGGGACAGGAGGACCTGAACACTGAAGCTTTCTTT. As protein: CASSRGGQEDLNTEAFF.

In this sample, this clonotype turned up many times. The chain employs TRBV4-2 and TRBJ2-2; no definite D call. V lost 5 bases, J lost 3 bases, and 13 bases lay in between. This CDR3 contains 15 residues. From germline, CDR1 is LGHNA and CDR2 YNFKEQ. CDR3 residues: CASSVIGSYTGELFF. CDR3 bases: TGTGCCAGCAGCGTAATTGGTAGCTACACCGGGGAGCTGTTTTTT.

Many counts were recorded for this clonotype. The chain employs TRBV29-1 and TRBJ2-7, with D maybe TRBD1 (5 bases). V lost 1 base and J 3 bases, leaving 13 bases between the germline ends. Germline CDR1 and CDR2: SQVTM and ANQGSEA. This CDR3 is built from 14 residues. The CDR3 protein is CSVEGQGSFYEQYF. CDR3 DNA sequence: TGCAGCGTTGAAGGGCAGGGTTCCTTCTACGAGCAGTACTTC.

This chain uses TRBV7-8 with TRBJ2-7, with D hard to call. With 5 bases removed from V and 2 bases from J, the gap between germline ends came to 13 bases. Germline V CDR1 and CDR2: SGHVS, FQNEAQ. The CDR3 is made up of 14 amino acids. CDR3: CASSLGTITYEQYF. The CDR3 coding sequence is TGTGCCAGCAGCCTAGGCACCATTACCTACGAGCAGTACTTC.

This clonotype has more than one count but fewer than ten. The CDR3 reads CASSTLQGSEQYF. In DNA form, the CDR3 reads TGTGCCAGCTCAACCTTACAGGGTTCCGAGCAGTACTTC. The chain uses TRBV18 and TRBJ2-7; the D gene is possibly TRBD1 (6 bases). V lost 5 bases, J lost 6 bases, and 14 bases lay in between. The germline CDR1 and CDR2 sequences are KGHSH and LQKENI. The CDR3 runs 13 residues.

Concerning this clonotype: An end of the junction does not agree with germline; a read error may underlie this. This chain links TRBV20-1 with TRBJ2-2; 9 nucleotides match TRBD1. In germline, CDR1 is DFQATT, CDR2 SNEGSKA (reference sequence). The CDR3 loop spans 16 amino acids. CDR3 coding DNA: TGCAGTGCTAGAGATTACAGGGGGCGGAACACCGGGGAGCCGTTTTTT. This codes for CSARDYRGRNTGEPFF.

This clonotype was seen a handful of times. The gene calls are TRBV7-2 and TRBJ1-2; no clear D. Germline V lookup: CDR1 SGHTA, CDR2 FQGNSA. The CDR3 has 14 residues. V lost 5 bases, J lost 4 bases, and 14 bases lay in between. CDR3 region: CASSPGQTAYGYTF. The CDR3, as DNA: TGTGCCAGCAGCCCCGGGCAAACAGCCTATGGCTACACCTTC.

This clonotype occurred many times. The CDR3 sequence: CSASQVSYEQYF. The CDR3 nucleotides read TGCAGTGCCTCGCAGGTTTCCTACGAGCAGTACTTC. The chain uses TRBV20-1 and TRBJ2-7; D uncertain. This CDR3 has 12 amino acids. The germline V gene encodes CDR1 DFQATT and CDR2 SNEGSKA (reference sequence). V was pared by 6 bases and J by 1 base, with 10 bases between.